These T cell receptor beta chains were read from a single sample in a study of blood T cell repertoires in COVID-19. Sequencing used immunoSEQ multiplex PCR; TCRdb keeps in-frame clones, though not all of them. Altogether a few hundred thousand clones are present, approximately 86% being singletons, with the ten largest covering around 2.9%. Sequencing was carried out using peripheral blood. The receptor source for this set is a woman aged 18 to 35 with acute or convalescent COVID-19. The CDR3 runs from the conserved cysteine through the conserved F or W. D genes are given only for firm matches. Rows give clone size only sometimes, using once, few, many, or a class for an expanded clone.

>.|TRBV7-2|.|15|TRBJ2-2
CASSQAAGNTGELFF
TGTGCCAGCAGCCAAGCGGCTGGGAACACCGGGGAGCTGTTTTTT
>TRBD2|TRBV5-4|.|15|TRBJ2-2
CASSLVNAGAGELFF
TGTGCCAGCAGCTTGGTCAATGCGGGAGCCGGGGAGCTGTTTTTT
>TRBD2|TRBV27|.|15|TRBJ2-1
CASSFVLAGANEQFF
TGTGCCAGCAGTTTCGTACTAGCGGGAGCCAATGAGCAGTTCTTC
>.|TRBV3-1/TRBV3-2|.|14|TRBJ1-5
CASSRSGGNQPQHF
TGTGCCAGCAGCCGGTCGGGGGGCAATCAGCCCCAGCATTTT
>TRBD2|TRBV5-8|.|14|TRBJ2-7
CATLLAGGPNEQYF
TGTGCCACCCTACTAGCGGGAGGGCCCAACGAGCAGTACTTC
>.|TRBV2|.|11|TRBJ1-2
CASGQNYGYTF
TGTGCCAGCGGACAGAACTATGGCTACACCTTC
>TRBD1|TRBV29-1|.|17|TRBJ2-7
CSVEERGRTPGAWEQYF
TGCAGCGTTGAAGAAAGGGGGCGGACTCCGGGTGCTTGGGAGCAGTACTTC
>.|TRBV11-2|.|16|TRBJ2-1
CASSLDLAGRPNEQFF
TGTGCCAGCAGCTTAGATCTGGCGGGACGTCCCAATGAGCAGTTCTTC
>TRBD2|TRBV2|.|15|TRBJ2-7
CASSSSSGKGREQYF
TGTGCCAGCAGTAGCTCTAGCGGGAAAGGTAGGGAGCAGTACTTC
>TRBD1|TRBV12-5|few|15|TRBJ2-5
CASGPKTGGGETQYF
TGTGCTAGTGGTCCGAAGACAGGGGGAGGGGAGACCCAGTACTTC
>.|TRBV28|.|16|TRBJ1-1
CASSRLTTSGIAEAFF
TGTGCCAGCAGCCGACTCACGACATCGGGGATCGCTGAAGCTTTCTTT
>TRBD1|TRBV5-5|once|13|TRBJ2-7
CASSWGQGYEQYF
TGTGCCAGCAGCTGGGGACAGGGCTACGAGCAGTACTTC
>.|TRBV5-8|.|12|TRBJ2-1
CASRRQGYEQFF
TGTGCCAGCAGGAGGCAGGGCTACGAGCAGTTCTTC
>.|TRBV28|.|14|TRBJ2-7
CASQGHLSSYEQYF
TGTGCCAGCCAGGGACACCTGAGCTCCTACGAGCAGTACTTC
>.|TRBV6-1|.|15|TRBJ2-2
CASSRDSSGTGELFF
TGTGCCAGCAGTAGGGACTCCTCAGGCACCGGGGAGCTGTTTTTT
>.|TRBV19|.|16|TRBJ1-1
CASSIGPLRTNTEAFF
TGTGCCAGTAGTATAGGTCCGTTGCGTACGAACACTGAAGCTTTCTTT